The clone carrying this T cell receptor (beta chain) was seen many times. Its antigen is still unknown. Researchers tagged individual cDNA molecules with unique molecular identifiers. TCRdb called the 5' RACE reads again in MiXCR, with one record for every CDR3 protein. The sample yields about 100,000 distinct CDR3 sequences, 11% seen once. This record belongs to a study of early T cells in non-severe SARS-CoV-2 infection. Study-wide background: Sequencing of unsorted whole blood was done on bulk RNA, leaving chains unpaired. Study-wide results and caveats: The matching step, a VDJdb search, favored anti-spike CD8 responses and missed private and CD4 specificities.

The CDR3 totals 15 residues. Germline CDR1 and CDR2: PRHDT and FYEKMQ (reference sequence). V trimming: 2 bases; J trimming: 9 bases; junction bases outside the gene matches: 6. The sequencing input was whole blood. The TCR originated in an adult who was a healthcare worker with PCR-confirmed SARS-CoV-2 infection or an uninfected control (not recorded which). The chain links TRBV13 to TRBJ2-1, with TRBD2 identical over 11 bases. The chain's CDR3 is CASSLPLAGGGEQFF. The CDR3 DNA follows: TGTGCCAGCAGCTTACCCCTAGCGGGAGGTGGTGAGCAGTTCTTC. Filled out from reference TRBV13 and TRBJ2-1, the complete variable domain reads AAGVIQSPRHLIKEKRETATLKCYPIPRHDTVYWYQQGPGQDPQFLISFYEKMQSDKGSIPDRFSAQQFSDYHSELNMSSLELGDSALYFCASSLPLAGGGEQFFGPGTRLTVL.